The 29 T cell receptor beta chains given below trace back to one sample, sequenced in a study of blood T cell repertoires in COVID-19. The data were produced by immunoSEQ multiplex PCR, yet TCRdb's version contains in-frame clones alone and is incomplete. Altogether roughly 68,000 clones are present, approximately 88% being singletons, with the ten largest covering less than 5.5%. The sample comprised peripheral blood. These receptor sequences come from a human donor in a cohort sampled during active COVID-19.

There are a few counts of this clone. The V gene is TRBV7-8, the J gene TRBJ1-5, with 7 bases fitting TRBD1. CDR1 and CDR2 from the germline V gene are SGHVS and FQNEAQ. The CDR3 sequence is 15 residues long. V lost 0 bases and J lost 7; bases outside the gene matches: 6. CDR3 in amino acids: CASSLATGEQQPQHF. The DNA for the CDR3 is TGTGCCAGCAGCTTAGCAACAGGGGAACAACAGCCCCAGCATTTT. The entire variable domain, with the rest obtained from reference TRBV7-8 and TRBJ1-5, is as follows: GAGVSQSPRYKVAKRGQDVALRCDPISGHVSLFWYQQALGQGPEFLTYFQNEAQLDKSGLPSDRFFAERPEGSVSTLKIQRTQQEDSAVYLCASSLATGEQQPQHFGDGTRLSIL.

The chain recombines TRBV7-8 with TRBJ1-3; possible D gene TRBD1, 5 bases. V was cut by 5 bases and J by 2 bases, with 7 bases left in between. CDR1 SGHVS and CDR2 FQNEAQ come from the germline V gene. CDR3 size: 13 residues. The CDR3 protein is CASSTGPGNTIYF. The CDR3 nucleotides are TGTGCCAGCAGCACAGGCCCTGGAAACACCATATATTTT.

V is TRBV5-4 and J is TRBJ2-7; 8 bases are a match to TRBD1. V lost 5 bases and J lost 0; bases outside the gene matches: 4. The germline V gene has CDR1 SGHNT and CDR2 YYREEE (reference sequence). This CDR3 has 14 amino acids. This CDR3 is CASRPDRGSYEQYF. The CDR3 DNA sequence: TGTGCCAGCAGACCAGACAGGGGCTCCTACGAGCAGTACTTC.

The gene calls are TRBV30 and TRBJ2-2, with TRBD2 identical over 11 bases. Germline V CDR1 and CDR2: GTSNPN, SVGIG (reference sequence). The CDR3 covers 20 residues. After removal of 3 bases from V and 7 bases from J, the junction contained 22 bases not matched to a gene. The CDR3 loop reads CAWSLLAGVGYRTHGGELFF. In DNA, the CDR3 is TGTGCCTGGAGCTTACTAGCGGGAGTTGGGTACCGGACCCACGGCGGGGAGCTGTTTTTT.

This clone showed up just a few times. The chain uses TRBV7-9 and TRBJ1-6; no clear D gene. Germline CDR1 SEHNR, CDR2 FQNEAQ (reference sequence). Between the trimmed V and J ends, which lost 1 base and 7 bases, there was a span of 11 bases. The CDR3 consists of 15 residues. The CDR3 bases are TGTGCCAGCAGCTTAGATCAGGCCGAGAATTCACCCCTCCACTTT. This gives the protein CASSLDQAENSPLHF.

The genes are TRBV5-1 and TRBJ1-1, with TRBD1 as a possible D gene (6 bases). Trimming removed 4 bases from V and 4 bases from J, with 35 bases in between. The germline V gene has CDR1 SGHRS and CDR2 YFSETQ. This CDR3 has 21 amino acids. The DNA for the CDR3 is TGCGCCAGCAGCCCAGGGGTAGGGCAAGGCTCGCTTCGATCAAGGACCACTGAAGCTTTCTTT. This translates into CASSPGVGQGSLRSRTTEAFF.

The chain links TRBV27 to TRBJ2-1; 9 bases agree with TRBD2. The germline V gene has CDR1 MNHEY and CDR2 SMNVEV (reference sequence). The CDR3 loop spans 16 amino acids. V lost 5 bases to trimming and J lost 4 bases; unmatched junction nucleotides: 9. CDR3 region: CASSRRKAGGYNEQFF. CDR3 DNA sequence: TGTGCCAGCAGTCGACGAAAAGCGGGAGGTTACAATGAGCAGTTCTTC.

The DNA of the CDR3 is TGCGCCAGCAGCCAACCGGGACAGGGGTATAATGGCTACACCTTC. Residues: CASSQPGQGYNGYTF. This rearrangement joins TRBV4-3 to TRBJ1-2, with TRBD1 matching over 10 bases. The CDR3 loop spans 15 amino acids. CDR1 and CDR2 (germline): LGHNA, YSLEER. V trimming: 2 bases; J trimming: 6 bases; junction bases outside the gene matches: 6.

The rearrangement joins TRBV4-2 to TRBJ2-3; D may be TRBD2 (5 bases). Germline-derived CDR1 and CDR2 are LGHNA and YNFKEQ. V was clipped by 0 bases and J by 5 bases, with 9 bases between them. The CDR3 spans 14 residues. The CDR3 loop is CASSQDTSVDTQYF. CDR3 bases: TGTGCCAGCAGCCAAGATACTAGTGTAGATACGCAGTATTTT.

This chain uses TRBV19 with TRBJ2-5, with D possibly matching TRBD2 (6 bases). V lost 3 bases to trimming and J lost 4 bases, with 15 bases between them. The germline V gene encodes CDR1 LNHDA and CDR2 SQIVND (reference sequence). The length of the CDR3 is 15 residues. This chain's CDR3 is CASSMSWGERETQYF. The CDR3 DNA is TGTGCCAGTAGTATGAGTTGGGGGGAGAGAGAGACCCAGTACTTC.

CDR3 protein: CASSFGGVTTDTQYF. As DNA, the CDR3 is TGTGCCAGCAGCTTTGGCGGGGTTACGACAGATACGCAGTATTTT. V is TRBV7-3 and J is TRBJ2-3; weak D call: TRBD2 (6 bases). V lost 3 bases to trimming and J lost 3 bases, with 13 bases between them. The CDR3 extends over 15 amino acids. CDR1 is SGHTA, CDR2 FQGTGA, per germline.

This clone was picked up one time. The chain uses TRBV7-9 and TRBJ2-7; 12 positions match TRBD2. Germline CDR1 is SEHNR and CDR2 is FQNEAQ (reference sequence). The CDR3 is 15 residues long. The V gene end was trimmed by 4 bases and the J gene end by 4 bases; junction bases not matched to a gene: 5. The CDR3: CASSSGLAGPYEQYF. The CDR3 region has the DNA TGTGCCAGCAGCTCAGGACTAGCGGGACCGTACGAGCAGTACTTC.

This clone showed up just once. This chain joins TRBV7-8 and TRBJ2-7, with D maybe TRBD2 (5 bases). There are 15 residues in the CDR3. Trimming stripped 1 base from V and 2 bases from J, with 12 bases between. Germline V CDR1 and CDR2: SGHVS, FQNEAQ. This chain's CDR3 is CASSLGLAPTYEQYF. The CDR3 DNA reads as TGTGCCAGCAGCTTAGGATTAGCGCCGACCTACGAGCAGTACTTC.

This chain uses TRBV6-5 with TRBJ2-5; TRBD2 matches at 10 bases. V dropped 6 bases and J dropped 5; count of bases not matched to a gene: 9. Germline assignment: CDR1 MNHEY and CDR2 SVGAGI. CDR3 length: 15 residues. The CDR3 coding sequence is TGTGCCAGCAGCACATTACTAGCGGGGTCTGAGACCCAGTACTTC. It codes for CASSTLLAGSETQYF.

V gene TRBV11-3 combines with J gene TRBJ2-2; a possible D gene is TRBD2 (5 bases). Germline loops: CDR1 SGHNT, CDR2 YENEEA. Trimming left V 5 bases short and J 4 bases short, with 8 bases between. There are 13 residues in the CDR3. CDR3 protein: CASSRGPTGELFF. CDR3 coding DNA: TGTGCCAGCAGCAGAGGGCCCACCGGGGAGCTGTTTTTT.

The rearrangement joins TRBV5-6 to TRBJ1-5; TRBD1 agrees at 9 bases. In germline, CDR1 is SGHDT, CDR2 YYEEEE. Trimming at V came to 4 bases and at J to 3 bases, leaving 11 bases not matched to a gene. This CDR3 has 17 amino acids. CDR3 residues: CASSRAGQGRFNQPQHF. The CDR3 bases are TGTGCCAGCAGCCGGGCCGGACAGGGGCGCTTCAATCAGCCCCAGCATTTT.

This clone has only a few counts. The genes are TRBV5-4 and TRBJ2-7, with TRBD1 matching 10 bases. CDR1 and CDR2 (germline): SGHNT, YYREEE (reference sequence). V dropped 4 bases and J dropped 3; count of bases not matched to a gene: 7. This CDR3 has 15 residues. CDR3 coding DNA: TGTGCCAGCAGCACCAGACAGGGGGCGAGCTACGAGCAGTACTTC. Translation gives CASSTRQGASYEQYF.

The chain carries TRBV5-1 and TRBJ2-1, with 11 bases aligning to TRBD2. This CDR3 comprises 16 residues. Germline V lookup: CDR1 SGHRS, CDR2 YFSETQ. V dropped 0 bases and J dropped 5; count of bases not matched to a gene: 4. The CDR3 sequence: CASSLVGTSGNNEQFF. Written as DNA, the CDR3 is TGCGCCAGCAGCTTGGTCGGGACTAGCGGAAACAATGAGCAGTTCTTC.

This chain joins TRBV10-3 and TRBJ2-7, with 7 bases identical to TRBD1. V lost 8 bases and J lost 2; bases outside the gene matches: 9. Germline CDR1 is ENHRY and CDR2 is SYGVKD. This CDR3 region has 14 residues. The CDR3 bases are TGTGCCATCGGAACTTTGACAGGGACCTACGAGCAGTACTTC. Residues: CAIGTLTGTYEQYF.

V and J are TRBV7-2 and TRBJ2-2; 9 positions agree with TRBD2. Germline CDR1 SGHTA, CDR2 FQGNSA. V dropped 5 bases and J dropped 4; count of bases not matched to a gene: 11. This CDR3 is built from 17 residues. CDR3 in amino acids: CASSPTGRGGGTGELFF. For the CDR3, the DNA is TGTGCCAGCAGCCCGACGGGGCGGGGGGGCGGCACCGGGGAGCTGTTTTTT.

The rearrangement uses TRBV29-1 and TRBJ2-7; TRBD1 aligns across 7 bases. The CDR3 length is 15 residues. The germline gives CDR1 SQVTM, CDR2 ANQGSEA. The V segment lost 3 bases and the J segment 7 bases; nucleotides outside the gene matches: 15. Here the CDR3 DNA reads TGCAGCGTTGATTCGGGGACAGTCTCGAGGAGGGAGCAGTACTTC. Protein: CSVDSGTVSRREQYF.

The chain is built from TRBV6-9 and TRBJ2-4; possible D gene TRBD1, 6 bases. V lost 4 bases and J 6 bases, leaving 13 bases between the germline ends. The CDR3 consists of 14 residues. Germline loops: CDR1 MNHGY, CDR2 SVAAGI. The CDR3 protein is CASSLTGLPNIQYF. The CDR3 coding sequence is TGTGCCAGCAGTTTAACAGGGTTGCCAAACATTCAGTACTTC.

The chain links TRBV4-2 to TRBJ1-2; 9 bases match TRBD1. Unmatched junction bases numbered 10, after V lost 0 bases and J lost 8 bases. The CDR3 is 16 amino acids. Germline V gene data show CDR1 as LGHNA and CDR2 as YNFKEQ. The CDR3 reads CASSQDLIGQGRGYTF. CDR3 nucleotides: TGTGCCAGCAGCCAAGATCTTATTGGACAGGGGAGAGGCTACACCTTC.

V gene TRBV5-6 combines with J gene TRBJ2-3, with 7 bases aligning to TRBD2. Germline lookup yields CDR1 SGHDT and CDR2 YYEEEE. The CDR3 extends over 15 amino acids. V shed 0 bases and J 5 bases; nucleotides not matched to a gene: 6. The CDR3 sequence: CASSLVGASGDTQYF. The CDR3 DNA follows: TGTGCCAGCAGCTTGGTCGGGGCTAGCGGAGATACGCAGTATTTT.

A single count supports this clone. For the CDR3, the DNA is TGTGCCAGTAGCCCTTTCGGGGATAACTATGGCTACACCTTC. Protein sequence: CASSPFGDNYGYTF. The chain links TRBV19 to TRBJ1-2; no definite D call. CDR3 length equals 14 residues. Per germline, CDR1 LNHDA and CDR2 SQIVND (reference sequence). The germline V and J ends were trimmed by 6 bases and 1 base, with 12 bases remaining between them.

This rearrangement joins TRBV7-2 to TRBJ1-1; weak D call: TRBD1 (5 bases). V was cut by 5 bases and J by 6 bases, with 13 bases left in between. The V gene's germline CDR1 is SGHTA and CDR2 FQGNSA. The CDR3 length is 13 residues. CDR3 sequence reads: CASSRQINAEAFF. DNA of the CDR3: TGTGCCAGCAGCCGACAGATCAACGCTGAAGCTTTCTTT.

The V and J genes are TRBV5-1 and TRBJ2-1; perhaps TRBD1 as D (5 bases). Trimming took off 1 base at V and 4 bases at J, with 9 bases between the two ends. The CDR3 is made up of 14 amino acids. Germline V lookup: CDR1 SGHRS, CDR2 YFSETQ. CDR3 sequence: CASSLIAGYNEQFF. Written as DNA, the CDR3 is TGCGCCAGCAGCTTGATTGCAGGGTACAATGAGCAGTTCTTC.

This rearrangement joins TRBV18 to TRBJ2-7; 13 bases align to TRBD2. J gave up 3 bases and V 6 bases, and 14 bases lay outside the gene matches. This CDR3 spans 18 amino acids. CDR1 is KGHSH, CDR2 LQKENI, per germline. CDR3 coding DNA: TGTGCCAGCTCGACAGCCGGGACTAGCGGGAATAGAATCTACGAGCAGTACTTC. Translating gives CASSTAGTSGNRIYEQYF. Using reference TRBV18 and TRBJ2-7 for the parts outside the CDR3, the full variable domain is NAGVMQNPRHLVRRRGQEARLRCSPMKGHSHVYWYRQLPEEGLKFMVYLQKENIIDESGMPKERFSAEFPKEGPSILRIQQVVRGDSAAYFCASSTAGTSGNRIYEQYFGPGTRLTVT.

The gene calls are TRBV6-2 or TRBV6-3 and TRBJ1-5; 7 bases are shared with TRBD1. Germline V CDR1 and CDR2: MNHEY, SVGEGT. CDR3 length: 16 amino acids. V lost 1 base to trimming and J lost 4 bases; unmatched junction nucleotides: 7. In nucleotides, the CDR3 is TGTGCCAGCAGTTACTGGTCCAGGGGGTGGAATCAGCCCCAGCATTTT. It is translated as CASSYWSRGWNQPQHF.